A single sample is the source of the 14 T cell receptor beta chains below, sequenced in a study of blood T cells in healthy people across ages. A sample-barcoded 5' primer and a J-beta primer mix were used in a second PCR of about 7 to 12 cycles. TCRdb recomputed calls from the 5' RACE reads with MiXCR, one row per CDR3 protein. Of about 940,000 distinct CDR3 sequences listed, 48% are singletons. The material sequenced was blood. The receptor source for this set is a man aged 30-40 years in good health.

V gene TRBV12-3 or TRBV12-4 combines with J gene TRBJ2-3; 8 bases align to TRBD2. The CDR3 runs to 19 residues. Trimming removed 3 bases from V and 0 bases from J; junction bases left unmatched: 14. Written as DNA, the CDR3 is TGTGCCAGCAGTTTTAACCCTCGCGGGGGGAGAGCTAGCACAGATACGCAGTATTTT. Protein product: CASSFNPRGGRASTDTQYF.

This sequence joins TRBV5-1 and TRBJ2-1; perhaps TRBD2 as D (5 bases). Germline V gene lookup returns CDR1 SGHRS and CDR2 YFSETQ. This CDR3 comprises 13 residues. Trimming stripped 4 bases from V and 4 bases from J, with 9 bases between. CDR3 loop: CASSQSGYNEQFF. DNA of the CDR3: TGCGCCAGCAGCCAGAGCGGTTACAATGAGCAGTTCTTC.

This clonotype was seen a handful of times. The chain links TRBV11-1 to TRBJ2-1; 7 bases agree with TRBD2. CDR1 is SGHAT and CDR2 is FQDESV in the germline V gene (reference sequence). J lost 8 bases, V lost 6 bases, and 10 bases had no gene match. There are 14 residues in the CDR3. DNA of the CDR3: TGTGCCAGCAGGCTAGACCTCACTAGCGATGAGCAGTTCTTC. Amino acids: CASRLDLTSDEQFF.

This clonotype showed up just once. This chain joins TRBV4-1 and TRBJ2-7; the D gene is possibly TRBD1 (5 bases). The V gene lost 0 bases and the J gene lost 0 bases, with 18 bases spanning the gap. Germline CDR1 is MGHRA and CDR2 is YSYEKL. The CDR3 contains 18 residues. This CDR3 reads CASSQEMTDPIYSYEQYF. CDR3 bases: TGCGCCAGCAGCCAAGAGATGACAGATCCTATTTACTCCTACGAGCAGTACTTC.

This sequence joins TRBV10-2 and TRBJ1-2, with D unresolved. Germline V CDR1 and CDR2: WSHSY, SAAADI. Trimming shortened V by 2 bases and J by 5 bases, and 12 bases separated the two germline ends. CDR3 size: 14 residues. The CDR3 protein is CASSEMGAPYGYTF. In nucleotides, the CDR3 is TGCGCCAGCAGTGAGATGGGAGCACCTTATGGCTACACCTTC.

The J gene is TRBJ2-7, the V gene TRBV5-1; 8 bases agree with TRBD1. The CDR3 spans 15 residues. V trimming: 4 bases; J trimming: 5 bases; junction bases outside the gene matches: 11. The germline CDR1 and CDR2 sequences are SGHRS and YFSETQ. DNA for the CDR3: TGCGCCAGCAGCGTGGATGGACAGGGTATCCACGAGCAGTACTTC. Encoded protein: CASSVDGQGIHEQYF.

This clonotype was picked up a small number of times. The chain employs TRBV5-1 and TRBJ2-3; the match to TRBD2 covers 8 bases. Trimming took 7 bases from V and 1 from J; bases not matched to a gene: 5. Germline V gene data show CDR1 as SGHRS and CDR2 as YFSETQ. This CDR3 has 14 amino acids. The CDR3 nucleotides are TGCGCCAGCCACGCAGCGGGGGGCACAGATACGCAGTATTTT. This gives the protein CASHAAGGTDTQYF.

This rearrangement joins TRBV7-9 to TRBJ2-1, with 12 bases lining up with TRBD1. The V gene end was trimmed by 8 bases and the J gene end by 6 bases; junction bases not matched to a gene: 8. Germline V gene data show CDR1 as SEHNR and CDR2 as FQNEAQ (reference sequence). The CDR3 spans 15 residues. The CDR3 DNA is TGTGCCAGCTCTGCCGGGACAGGGGGCTTCAATGAGCAGTTCTTC. Translating gives CASSAGTGGFNEQFF. The complete variable domain, with remaining parts taken from reference TRBV7-9 and TRBJ2-1, reads DTGVSQNPRHKITKRGQNVTFRCDPISEHNRLYWYRQTLGQGPEFLTYFQNEAQLEKSRLLSDRFSAERPKGSFSTLEIQRTEQGDSAMYLCASSAGTGGFNEQFFGPGTRLTVL.

This clonotype came up a few times. This chain uses TRBV6-2 or TRBV6-3 with TRBJ2-5, with 10 positions matching TRBD2. The trim removed 6 bases at V and 4 bases at J, leaving 8 bases unmatched. This CDR3 is 15 amino acids long. In germline, CDR1 is MNHEY, CDR2 SVGEGT. In DNA, the CDR3 is TGTGCCAGCAGGCGTACGACTAGCGGGTTAGAGACCCAGTACTTC. Translating it yields CASRRTTSGLETQYF.

This clonotype appeared many times. V and J are TRBV4-2 and TRBJ2-4; 8 bases are a match to TRBD2. Trimming removed 2 bases from V and 6 bases from J; junction bases left unmatched: 6. The CDR3 is 15 amino acids. Per germline, CDR1 LGHNA and CDR2 YNFKEQ. CDR3 in amino acids: CASSQPRGGGNIQYF. The CDR3 DNA reads as TGTGCCAGCAGCCAACCTCGGGGGGGCGGAAACATTCAGTACTTC.

The chain employs TRBV7-9 and TRBJ1-1; D is uncertain. Germline-derived CDR1 and CDR2 are SEHNR and FQNEAQ (reference sequence). V was shortened by 0 bases and J by 1 base, with 9 bases between the two germline ends. The CDR3 runs 15 residues. CDR3 sequence: CASSLASAGNTEAFF. The CDR3 DNA reads TGTGCCAGCAGCTTAGCGTCGGCCGGGAACACTGAAGCTTTCTTT.

The chain employs TRBV12-3 or TRBV12-4 and TRBJ2-3; D remains ambiguous. This CDR3 spans 12 amino acids. The germline V and J ends were trimmed by 6 bases and 3 bases, with 7 bases remaining between them. This chain's CDR3 is CASRFRTDTQYF. The CDR3 DNA is TGTGCCAGCAGATTCAGAACAGATACGCAGTATTTT.

The rearrangement uses TRBV30 and TRBJ1-3; D is perhaps TRBD1 (6 bases). This CDR3 comprises 14 residues. Per the germline V gene, CDR1 is GTSNPN and CDR2 is SVGIG (reference sequence). V dropped 8 bases and J dropped 4 bases, with 18 bases sitting between them. The DNA of the CDR3 is TGTGCCAGGTGGGGAGGGGGACCGGGAAACACCATATATTTT. Translating gives CARWGGGPGNTIYF.

The chain joins TRBV15 to TRBJ2-7; perhaps TRBD2 as D (5 bases). Germline CDR1 LNHNV, CDR2 YYDKDF (reference sequence). CDR3 size: 15 residues. The V gene lost 0 bases and the J gene lost 0 bases, with 9 bases spanning the gap. The CDR3 region has the DNA TGTGCCACCAGCAGAGATCGACTAAACTCCTACGAGCAGTACTTC. Protein sequence: CATSRDRLNSYEQYF.